Following are 10 T cell receptor beta chains from one sample sequenced in a study of cytomegalovirus exposure and HLA in healthy donors. PCR used 60 Vbeta primers and 13 Jbeta primers. Libraries were prepared by immunoSEQ multiplex PCR; TCRdb keeps only in-frame clonotypes and omits some of them. The table records some 98,000 clones, less than 80% of them present only once. The sequenced sample consisted of PBMCs. The receptors stem from a middle-aged man in good health and CMV-seronegative.

The rearrangement links TRBV6-5 to TRBJ2-5; 7 bases agree with TRBD1. The germline gives CDR1 MNHEY, CDR2 SVGAGI. The CDR3 has 15 amino acids. Unmatched junction bases numbered 6, after V lost 0 bases and J lost 5 bases. CDR3 region: CASSYSGGPGETQYF. As DNA, the CDR3 is TGTGCCAGCAGTTACTCAGGGGGCCCAGGGGAGACCCAGTACTTC.

CDR3 sequence (DNA): TGTGCCAGCAGCCGCAGCAGAGGGCCCAATGAGCAGTTCTTC. Protein: CASSRSRGPNEQFF. This chain uses TRBV27 with TRBJ2-1; tentatively, D is TRBD2 (5 bases). Germline CDR1 reads MNHEY; CDR2 reads SMNVEV (reference sequence). Between the trimmed V and J ends, which lost 6 bases and 6 bases, there was a span of 15 bases. The CDR3 spans 14 residues.

The chain joins TRBV6-6 to TRBJ2-5; TRBD1 is a possible D gene (5 bases). V gave up 2 bases and J gave up 3 bases, with 10 bases separating them. Germline V gives CDR1 MNHNY, CDR2 SVGAGI (reference sequence). The CDR3 loop spans 14 amino acids. CDR3 sequence reads: CASSYVTAKETQYF. Here the CDR3 DNA reads TGTGCCAGCAGTTACGTGACAGCAAAAGAGACCCAGTACTTC.

The genes are TRBV9 and TRBJ1-3; D unclear. Trimming shortened V by 3 bases and J by 0 bases, and 10 bases separated the two germline ends. The V gene's germline CDR1 is SGDLS and CDR2 YYNGEE. CDR3 size: 15 residues. The CDR3: CASSAGRGSGNTIYF. CDR3 in DNA: TGTGCCAGCAGCGCTGGGCGGGGCTCTGGAAACACCATATATTTT.

J is TRBJ1-5 and V is TRBV6-1; D is unresolved. Germline values: CDR1 MNHNS, CDR2 SASEGT. The CDR3 totals 15 residues. V was trimmed by 6 bases and J by 6 bases, leaving 18 bases between them. The CDR3: CASSRGLHEAQPQHF. The CDR3 DNA reads as TGTGCCAGCAGCCGAGGTCTACATGAGGCTCAGCCCCAGCATTTT.

The chain carries TRBV9 and TRBJ1-6; 11 nucleotides agree with TRBD1. This CDR3 has 15 amino acids. Germline CDR1 SGDLS, CDR2 YYNGEE. With V trimmed by 4 bases and J by 7 bases, 4 bases remained unmatched. The CDR3 reads CASSMDRGRNSPLHF. The CDR3 bases are TGTGCCAGCAGCATGGACAGGGGGCGAAATTCACCCCTCCACTTT.

The V and J genes are TRBV28 and TRBJ2-7; TRBD2 is a possible D gene (6 bases). The germline CDR1 and CDR2 sequences are MDHEN and SYDVKM. The CDR3 length is 16 residues. The V gene lost 5 bases and the J gene lost 3 bases, with 20 bases spanning the gap. The CDR3 loop reads CASSPTRVAEFYEQYF. The CDR3 region has the DNA TGTGCCAGCAGTCCCACACGAGTAGCGGAATTCTACGAGCAGTACTTC.

The rearrangement joins TRBV20-1 to TRBJ2-3; no firm D call. The V gene lost 3 bases and the J gene lost 9 bases, with 7 bases spanning the gap. Germline V gene lookup returns CDR1 DFQATT and CDR2 SNEGSKA (reference sequence). This CDR3 comprises 10 residues. This CDR3 is CSASRGTQYF. The CDR3 DNA reads as TGCAGTGCTAGCCGAGGAACGCAGTATTTT.

The V call is TRBV7-9, the J call TRBJ2-7; the D is unclear. The CDR3 is made up of 12 amino acids. Germline V gene data show CDR1 as SEHNR and CDR2 as FQNEAQ (reference sequence). Trimming cost V 3 bases and J 4 bases, with 7 bases left between them. The CDR3: CASSFSIYEQYF. CDR3 nucleotides: TGTGCCAGCAGCTTTAGTATTTACGAGCAGTACTTC. The entire variable domain, with the rest obtained from reference TRBV7-9 and TRBJ2-7, is as follows: DTGVSQNPRHKITKRGQNVTFRCDPISEHNRLYWYRQTLGQGPEFLTYFQNEAQLEKSRLLSDRFSAERPKGSFSTLEIQRTEQGDSAMYLCASSFSIYEQYFGPGTRLTVT.

The chain joins TRBV7-2 to TRBJ2-1, with TRBD2 as a possible D gene (6 bases). This CDR3 is built from 11 residues. V gave up 5 bases and J gave up 7 bases, with 6 bases separating them. Germline lookup yields CDR1 SGHTA and CDR2 FQGNSA. The CDR3 loop reads CASSGLNEQFF. As DNA, the CDR3 is TGTGCCAGCAGCGGACTAAATGAGCAGTTCTTC.